This entry is about one T cell receptor (beta chain). Its antigen is unknown. The record originates from a study of OX40 agonist ivuxolimab in advanced cancers. Looking at the study overall: Every 2 weeks, patients received ivuxolimab intravenously, dosed at 0.01 to 10 mg/kg. Broader study findings: In a subset of nonresponders, normalized T-cell clonal expansion was also low. Expanded clones were, on average, more numerous among CD8+ T cells than CD4+.

Germline loops: CDR1 MDHEN, CDR2 SYDVKM. V shed 3 bases, J shed 1 base, and the junction held 10 bases outside the gene matches. This CDR3 is built from 17 residues. Sequenced by immunoSEQ multiplex PCR; TCRdb stores in-frame clones only, minus some. The sample records 30,000 to 45,000 clones, 65% to 85% being singletons. The chain links TRBV28 to TRBJ2-5, with 8 bases that match TRBD2. The clonotype originates from an adult with an advanced solid tumor such as melanoma, head and neck, liver or kidney cancer. This specimen was CD4+ or CD8+ T cells sorted from blood, taken in a trial of the OX40 agonist ivuxolimab. CDR3 protein: CASSFTRGRLFQETQYF. DNA for the CDR3: TGTGCCAGCAGTTTTACCCGCGGGAGGCTGTTCCAAGAGACCCAGTACTTC.